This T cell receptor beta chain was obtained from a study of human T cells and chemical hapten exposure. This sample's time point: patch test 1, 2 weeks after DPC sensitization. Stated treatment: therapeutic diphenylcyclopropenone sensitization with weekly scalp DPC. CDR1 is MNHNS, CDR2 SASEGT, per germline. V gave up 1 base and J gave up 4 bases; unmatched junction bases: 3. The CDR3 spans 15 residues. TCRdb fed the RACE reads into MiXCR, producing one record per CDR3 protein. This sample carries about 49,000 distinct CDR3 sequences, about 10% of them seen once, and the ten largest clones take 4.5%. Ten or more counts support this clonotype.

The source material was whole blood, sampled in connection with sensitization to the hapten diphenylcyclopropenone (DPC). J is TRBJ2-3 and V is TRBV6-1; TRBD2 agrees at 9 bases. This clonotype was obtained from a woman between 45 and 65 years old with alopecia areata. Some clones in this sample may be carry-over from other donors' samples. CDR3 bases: TGTGCCAGCAGTGAAGTTAGCGGGAGCCCAGATACGCAGTATTTT. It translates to CASSEVSGSPDTQYF.